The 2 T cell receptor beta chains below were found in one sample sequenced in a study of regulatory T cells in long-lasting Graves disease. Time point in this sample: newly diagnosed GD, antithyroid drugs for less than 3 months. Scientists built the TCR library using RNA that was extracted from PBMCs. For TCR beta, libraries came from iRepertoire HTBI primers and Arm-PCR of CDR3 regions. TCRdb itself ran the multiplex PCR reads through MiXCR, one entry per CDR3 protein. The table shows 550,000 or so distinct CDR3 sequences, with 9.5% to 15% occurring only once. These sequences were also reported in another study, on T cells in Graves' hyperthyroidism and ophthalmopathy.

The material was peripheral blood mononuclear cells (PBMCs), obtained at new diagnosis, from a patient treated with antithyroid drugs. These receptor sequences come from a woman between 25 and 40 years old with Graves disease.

In nucleotides, the CDR3 is TGTGCCAGCAATAATCGGGGACTGAACACTGAAGCTTTCTTT. Protein product: CASNNRGLNTEAFF. J is TRBJ1-1 and V is TRBV28; D is perhaps TRBD1 (5 bases). From germline, CDR1 is MDHEN and CDR2 SYDVKM. The CDR3 consists of 14 residues. With 7 bases removed from V and 0 bases from J, the gap between germline ends came to 12 bases.

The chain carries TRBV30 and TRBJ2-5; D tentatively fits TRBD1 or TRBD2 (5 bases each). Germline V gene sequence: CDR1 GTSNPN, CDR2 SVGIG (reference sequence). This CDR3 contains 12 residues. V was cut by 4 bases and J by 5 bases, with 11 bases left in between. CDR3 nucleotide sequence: TGTGCCTGGATACCTGAGGGGGAGACCCAGTACTTC. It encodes CAWIPEGETQYF. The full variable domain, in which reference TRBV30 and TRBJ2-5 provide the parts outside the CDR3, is SQTIHQWPATLVQPVGSPLSLECTVEGTSNPNLYWYRQAAGRGLQLLFYSVGIGQISSEVPQNLSASRPQDRQFILSSKKLLLSDSGFYLCAWIPEGETQYFGPGTRLLVL.